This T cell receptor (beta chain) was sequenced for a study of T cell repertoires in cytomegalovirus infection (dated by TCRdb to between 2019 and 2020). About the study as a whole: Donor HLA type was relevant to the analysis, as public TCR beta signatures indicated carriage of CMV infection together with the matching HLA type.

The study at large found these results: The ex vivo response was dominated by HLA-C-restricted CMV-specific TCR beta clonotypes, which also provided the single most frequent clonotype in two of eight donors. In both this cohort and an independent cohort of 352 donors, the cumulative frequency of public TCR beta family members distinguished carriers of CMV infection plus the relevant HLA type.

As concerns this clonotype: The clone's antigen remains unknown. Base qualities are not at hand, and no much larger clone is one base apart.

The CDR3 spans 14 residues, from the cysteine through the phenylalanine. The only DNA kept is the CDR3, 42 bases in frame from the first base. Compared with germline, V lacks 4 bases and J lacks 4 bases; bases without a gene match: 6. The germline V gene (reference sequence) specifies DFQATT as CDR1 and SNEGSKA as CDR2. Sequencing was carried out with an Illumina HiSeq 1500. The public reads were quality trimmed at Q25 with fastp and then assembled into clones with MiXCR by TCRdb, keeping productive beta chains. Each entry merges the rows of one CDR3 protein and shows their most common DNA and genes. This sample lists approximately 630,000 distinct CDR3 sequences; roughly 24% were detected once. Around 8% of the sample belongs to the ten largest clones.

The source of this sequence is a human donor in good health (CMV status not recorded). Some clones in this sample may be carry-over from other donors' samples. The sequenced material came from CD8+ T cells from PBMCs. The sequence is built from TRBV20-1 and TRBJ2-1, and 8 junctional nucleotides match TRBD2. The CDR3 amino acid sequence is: CSANEASGYNEQFF. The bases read TGCAGTGCTAACGAGGCTAGCGGGTACAATGAGCAGTTCTTC.